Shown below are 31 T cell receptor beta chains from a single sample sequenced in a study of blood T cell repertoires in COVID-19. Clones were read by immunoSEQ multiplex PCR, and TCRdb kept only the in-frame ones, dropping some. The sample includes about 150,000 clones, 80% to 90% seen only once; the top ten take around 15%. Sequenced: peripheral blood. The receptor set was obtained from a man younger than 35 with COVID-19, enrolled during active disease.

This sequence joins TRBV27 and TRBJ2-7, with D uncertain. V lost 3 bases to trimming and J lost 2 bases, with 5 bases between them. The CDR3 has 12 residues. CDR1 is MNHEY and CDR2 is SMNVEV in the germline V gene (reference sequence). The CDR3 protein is CASSFPAYEQYF. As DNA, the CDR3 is TGTGCCAGCAGTTTTCCCGCCTACGAGCAGTACTTC.

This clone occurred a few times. In DNA form, the CDR3 reads TGTGCCAGCAGCCCCCCGGGGGGGATGCCCCTCCACTTT. Protein: CASSPPGGMPLHF. V gene TRBV3-1 (or the pseudogene TRBV3-2) combines with J gene TRBJ1-6; tentative D call: TRBD1 (5 bases). The CDR3 sequence is 13 residues long. In germline, CDR1 is LGHDT, CDR2 YNNKEL (reference sequence). Trimming pared 4 bases from V and 13 bases from J, leaving 14 bases between.

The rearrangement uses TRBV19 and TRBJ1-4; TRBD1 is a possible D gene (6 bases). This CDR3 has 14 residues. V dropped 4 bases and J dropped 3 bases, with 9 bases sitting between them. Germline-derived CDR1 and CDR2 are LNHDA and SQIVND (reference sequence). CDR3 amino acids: CASSKRQANEKLFF. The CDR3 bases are TGTGCCAGTAGTAAGCGACAGGCTAATGAAAAACTGTTTTTT.

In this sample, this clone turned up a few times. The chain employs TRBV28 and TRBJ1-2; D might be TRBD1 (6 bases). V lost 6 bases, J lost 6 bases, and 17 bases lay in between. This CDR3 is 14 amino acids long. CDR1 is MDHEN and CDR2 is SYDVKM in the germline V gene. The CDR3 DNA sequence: TGTGCCAGCAGCCGAGGGCTACAGGGCAATGGCTACACCTTC. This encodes CASSRGLQGNGYTF.

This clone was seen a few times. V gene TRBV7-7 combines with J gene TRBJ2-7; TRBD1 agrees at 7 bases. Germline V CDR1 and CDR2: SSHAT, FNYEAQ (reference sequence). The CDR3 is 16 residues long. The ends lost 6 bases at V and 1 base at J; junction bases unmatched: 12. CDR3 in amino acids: CASRLNAGTDSYEQYF. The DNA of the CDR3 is TGTGCCAGCAGATTAAACGCCGGGACAGATTCCTACGAGCAGTACTTC.

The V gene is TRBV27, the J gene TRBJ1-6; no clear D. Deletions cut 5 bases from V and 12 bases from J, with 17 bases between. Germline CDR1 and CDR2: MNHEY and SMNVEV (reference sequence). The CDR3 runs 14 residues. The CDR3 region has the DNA TGTGCCAGCAGTCCGGGGATTCAGCCGGGACCCCTCCACTTT. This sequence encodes CASSPGIQPGPLHF.

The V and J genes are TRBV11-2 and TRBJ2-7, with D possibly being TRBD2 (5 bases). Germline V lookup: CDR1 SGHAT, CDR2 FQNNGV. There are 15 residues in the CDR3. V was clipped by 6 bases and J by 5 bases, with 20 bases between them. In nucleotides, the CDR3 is TGTGCCAGCAGTTCACCGGGGAGTAGCTTGAACGAGCAGTACTTC. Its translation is CASSSPGSSLNEQYF.

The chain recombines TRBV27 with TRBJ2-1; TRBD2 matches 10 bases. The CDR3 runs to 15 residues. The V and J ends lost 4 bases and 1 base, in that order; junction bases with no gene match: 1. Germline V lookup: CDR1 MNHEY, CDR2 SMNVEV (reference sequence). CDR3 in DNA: TGTGCCAGCAGTTCAGCGGGAGGGTCCTACAATGAGCAGTTCTTC. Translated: CASSSAGGSYNEQFF.

The CDR3 spells CASSIRQLTDTQYF. CDR3 sequence (DNA): TGTGCCAGTAGTATTAGACAGCTCACAGATACGCAGTATTTT. The chain carries TRBV19 and TRBJ2-3; a possible D gene is TRBD1 (5 bases). The CDR3 sequence is 14 residues long. Trimming pared 3 bases from V and 2 bases from J, leaving 9 bases between. Germline CDR1 is LNHDA and CDR2 is SQIVND (reference sequence).

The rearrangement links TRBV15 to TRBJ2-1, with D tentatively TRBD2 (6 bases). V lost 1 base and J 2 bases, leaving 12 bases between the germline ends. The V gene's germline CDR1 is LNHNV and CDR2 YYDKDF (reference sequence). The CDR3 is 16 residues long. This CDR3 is CATSRGRDGTYNEQFF. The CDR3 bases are TGTGCCACCAGCAGAGGGCGGGACGGAACCTACAATGAGCAGTTCTTC.

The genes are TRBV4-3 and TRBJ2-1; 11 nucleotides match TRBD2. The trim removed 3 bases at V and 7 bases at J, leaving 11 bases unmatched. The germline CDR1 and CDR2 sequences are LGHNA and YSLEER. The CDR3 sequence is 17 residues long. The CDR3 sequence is CASSHGTSGQGRNEQFF. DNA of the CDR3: TGCGCCAGCAGCCACGGGACTAGCGGACAGGGGAGAAATGAGCAGTTCTTC.

The CDR3 spells CASSVDRYGYTF. CDR3 in DNA: TGTGCCAGCAGCGTTGACAGATATGGCTACACCTTC. The rearrangement links TRBV7-9 to TRBJ1-2; possible D gene TRBD1, 5 bases. V lost 5 bases and J 5 bases, leaving 9 bases between the germline ends. Germline CDR1 reads SEHNR; CDR2 reads FQNEAQ (reference sequence). The length of the CDR3 is 12 residues.

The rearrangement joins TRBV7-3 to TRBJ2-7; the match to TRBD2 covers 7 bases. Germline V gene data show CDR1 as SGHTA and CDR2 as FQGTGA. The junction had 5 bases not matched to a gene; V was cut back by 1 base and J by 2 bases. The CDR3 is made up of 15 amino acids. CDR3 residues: CASSLSSSGAYEQYF. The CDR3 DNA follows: TGTGCCAGCAGCTTAAGTTCTAGCGGTGCCTACGAGCAGTACTTC.

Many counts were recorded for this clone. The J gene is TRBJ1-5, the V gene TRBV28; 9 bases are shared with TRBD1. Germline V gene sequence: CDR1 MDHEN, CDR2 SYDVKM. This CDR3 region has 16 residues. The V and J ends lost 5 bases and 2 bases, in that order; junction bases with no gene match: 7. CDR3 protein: CASSPGTGKGNQPQHF. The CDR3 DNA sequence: TGTGCCAGCAGTCCCGGGACAGGGAAAGGCAATCAGCCCCAGCATTTT.

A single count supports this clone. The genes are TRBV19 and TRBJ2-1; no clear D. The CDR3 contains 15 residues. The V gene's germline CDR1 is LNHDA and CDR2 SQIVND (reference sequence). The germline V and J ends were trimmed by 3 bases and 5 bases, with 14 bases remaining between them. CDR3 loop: CASSIFGVLNNEQFF. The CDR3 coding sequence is TGTGCCAGTAGTATTTTTGGAGTTCTAAACAATGAGCAGTTCTTC.

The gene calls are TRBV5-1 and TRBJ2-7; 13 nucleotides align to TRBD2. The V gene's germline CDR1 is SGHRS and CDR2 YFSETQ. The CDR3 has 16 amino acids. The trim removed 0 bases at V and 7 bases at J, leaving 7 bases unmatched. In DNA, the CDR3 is TGCGCCAGCAGCTTGGTCACTAGCGGGAGGGCAGAAGAGCAGTACTTC. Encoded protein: CASSLVTSGRAEEQYF.

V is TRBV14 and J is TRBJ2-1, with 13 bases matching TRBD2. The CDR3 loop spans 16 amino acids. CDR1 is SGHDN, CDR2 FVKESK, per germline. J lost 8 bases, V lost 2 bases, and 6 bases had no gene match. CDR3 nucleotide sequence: TGTGCCAGCAGCCAAAGGACTAGCGGGAGCGTGGATGAGCAGTTCTTC. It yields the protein CASSQRTSGSVDEQFF. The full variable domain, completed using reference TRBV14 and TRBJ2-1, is EAGVTQFPSHSVIEKGQTVTLRCDPISGHDNLYWYRRVMGKEIKFLLHFVKESKQDESGMPNNRFLAERTGGTYSTLKVQPAELEDSGVYFCASSQRTSGSVDEQFFGPGTRLTVL.

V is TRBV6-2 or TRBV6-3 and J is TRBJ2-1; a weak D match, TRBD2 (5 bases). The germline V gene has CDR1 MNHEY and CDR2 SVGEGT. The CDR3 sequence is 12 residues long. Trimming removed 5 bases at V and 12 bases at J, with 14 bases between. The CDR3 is CASSPSWAGQFF. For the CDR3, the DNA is TGTGCCAGCAGTCCGTCGTGGGCGGGGCAGTTCTTC.

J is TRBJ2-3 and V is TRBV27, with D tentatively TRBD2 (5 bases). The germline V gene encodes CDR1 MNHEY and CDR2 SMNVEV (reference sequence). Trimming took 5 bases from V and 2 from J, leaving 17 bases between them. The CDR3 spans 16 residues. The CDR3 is CASSTPGRRDTDTQYF. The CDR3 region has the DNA TGTGCCAGCAGTACCCCCGGGCGCCGGGACACAGATACGCAGTATTTT.

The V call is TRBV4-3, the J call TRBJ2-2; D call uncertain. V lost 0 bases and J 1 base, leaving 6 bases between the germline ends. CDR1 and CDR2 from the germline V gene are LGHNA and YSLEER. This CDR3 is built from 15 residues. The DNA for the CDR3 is TGCGCCAGCAGCCAAGAGGGCGTGAACACCGGGGAGCTGTTTTTT. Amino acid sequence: CASSQEGVNTGELFF.

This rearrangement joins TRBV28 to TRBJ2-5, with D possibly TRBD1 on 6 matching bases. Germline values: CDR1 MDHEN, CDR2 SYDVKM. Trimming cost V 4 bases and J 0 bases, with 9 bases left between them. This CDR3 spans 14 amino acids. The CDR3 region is CASSSPGDQETQYF. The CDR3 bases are TGTGCCAGCAGTTCTCCAGGGGACCAAGAGACCCAGTACTTC.

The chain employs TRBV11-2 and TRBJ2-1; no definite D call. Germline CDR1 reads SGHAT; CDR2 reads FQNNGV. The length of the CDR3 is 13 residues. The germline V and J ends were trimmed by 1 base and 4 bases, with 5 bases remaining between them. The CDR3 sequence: CASSLGAYNEQFF. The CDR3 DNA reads TGTGCCAGCAGCTTAGGAGCGTACAATGAGCAGTTCTTC.

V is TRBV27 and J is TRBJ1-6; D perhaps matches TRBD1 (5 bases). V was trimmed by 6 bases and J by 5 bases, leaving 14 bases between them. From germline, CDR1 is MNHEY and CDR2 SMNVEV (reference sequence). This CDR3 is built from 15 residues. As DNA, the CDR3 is TGTGCCAGCAGAGAGCACAGGAGAGATAATTCACCCCTCCACTTT. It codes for CASREHRRDNSPLHF.

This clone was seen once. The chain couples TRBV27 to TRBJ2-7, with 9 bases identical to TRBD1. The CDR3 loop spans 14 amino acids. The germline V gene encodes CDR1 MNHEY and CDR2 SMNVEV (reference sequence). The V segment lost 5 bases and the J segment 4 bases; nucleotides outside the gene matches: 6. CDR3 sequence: CASSSRTGAYEQYF. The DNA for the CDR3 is TGTGCCAGCAGTAGTAGGACAGGGGCATACGAGCAGTACTTC.

The CDR3 region is CSVEMASGLTGELFF. Here the CDR3 DNA reads TGCAGCGTTGAAATGGCTAGCGGGCTCACCGGGGAGCTGTTTTTT. J is TRBJ2-2 and V is TRBV29-1, with TRBD2 matching over 8 bases. The ends lost 2 bases at V and 4 bases at J; junction bases unmatched: 6. This CDR3 spans 15 amino acids. Germline V gene sequence: CDR1 SQVTM, CDR2 ANQGSEA.

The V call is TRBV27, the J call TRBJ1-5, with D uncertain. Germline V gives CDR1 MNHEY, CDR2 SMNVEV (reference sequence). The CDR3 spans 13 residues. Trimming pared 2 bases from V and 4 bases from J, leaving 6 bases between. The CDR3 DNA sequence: TGTGCCAGCAGTTTAGGCAGAAATCAGCCCCAGCATTTT. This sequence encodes CASSLGRNQPQHF.

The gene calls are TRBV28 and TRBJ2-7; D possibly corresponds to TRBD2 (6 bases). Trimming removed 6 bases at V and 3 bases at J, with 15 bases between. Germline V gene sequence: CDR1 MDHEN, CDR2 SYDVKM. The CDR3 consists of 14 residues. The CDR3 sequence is CASSRGGEFYEQYF. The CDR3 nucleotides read TGTGCCAGCAGCCGAGGAGGGGAGTTCTACGAGCAGTACTTC.

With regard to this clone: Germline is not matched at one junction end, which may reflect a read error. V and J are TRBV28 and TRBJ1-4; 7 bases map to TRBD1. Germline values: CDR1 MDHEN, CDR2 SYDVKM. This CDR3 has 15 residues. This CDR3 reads CASSTQTGPNEKLLF. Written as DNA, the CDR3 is TGTGCCAGCAGTACCCAGACAGGGCCTAATGAAAAACTGCTTTTT.

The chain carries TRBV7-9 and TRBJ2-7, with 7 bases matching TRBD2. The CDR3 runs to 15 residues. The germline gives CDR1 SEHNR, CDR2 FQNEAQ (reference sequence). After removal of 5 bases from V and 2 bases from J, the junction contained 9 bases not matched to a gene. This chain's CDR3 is CASSPGLAVPYEQYF. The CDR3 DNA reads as TGTGCCAGCAGCCCAGGGCTAGCGGTTCCCTACGAGCAGTACTTC.

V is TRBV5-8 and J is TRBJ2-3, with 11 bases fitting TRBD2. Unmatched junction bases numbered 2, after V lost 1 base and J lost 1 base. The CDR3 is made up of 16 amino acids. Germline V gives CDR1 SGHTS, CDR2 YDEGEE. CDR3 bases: TGTGCCAGCAGCTTGCCGACTAGCGGGGGCACAGATACGCAGTATTTT. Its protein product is CASSLPTSGGTDTQYF.

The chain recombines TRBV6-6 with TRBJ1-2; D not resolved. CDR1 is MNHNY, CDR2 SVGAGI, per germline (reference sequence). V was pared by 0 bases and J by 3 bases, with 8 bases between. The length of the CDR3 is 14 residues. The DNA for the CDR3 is TGTGCCAGCAGTTACTCTGCGTTGGACTATGGCTACACCTTC. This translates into CASSYSALDYGYTF.